Each of the 15 T cell receptor beta chains below was sequenced from the same sample in a study of blood T cell repertoires in COVID-19. Assay used: immunoSEQ multiplex PCR; TCRdb lists only in-frame clones, some missing. The table has over 300,000 clones, about 90% seen once. Input material: peripheral blood. The source of these receptors is a young man who had recovered from COVID-19.

The chain carries TRBV6-5 and TRBJ1-1; 7 bases fit TRBD1. The CDR3 runs 15 residues. Germline-derived CDR1 and CDR2 are MNHEY and SVGAGI. V trimming: 6 bases; J trimming: 4 bases; junction bases outside the gene matches: 11. Written as DNA, the CDR3 is TGTGCCAGCAGCTACAACTTCCAGGGGGGCACTGAAGCTTTCTTT. Amino acids: CASSYNFQGGTEAFF.

This clone was picked up one time. The V call is TRBV18, the J call TRBJ1-1, with 10 bases fitting TRBD1. Germline values: CDR1 KGHSH, CDR2 LQKENI. The CDR3 consists of 15 residues. The V and J ends lost 6 bases and 3 bases, in that order; junction bases with no gene match: 7. The CDR3 reads CASSLDRGWDTEAFF. DNA for the CDR3: TGTGCCAGCTCCCTGGACAGGGGGTGGGACACTGAAGCTTTCTTT.

The chain is built from TRBV6-5 and TRBJ1-5, with 8 bases that match TRBD1. CDR3 length: 15 residues. J was trimmed by 4 bases and V by 1 base; bases with no gene match: 3. CDR1 and CDR2 (germline): MNHEY, SVGAGI. In DNA, the CDR3 is TGTGCCAGCAGTTACTTTCAGGGGGCGAATCAGCCCCAGCATTTT. This translates into CASSYFQGANQPQHF.

This rearrangement joins TRBV6-6 to TRBJ1-6; 9 nucleotides agree with TRBD1. J was trimmed by 7 bases and V by 5 bases; bases with no gene match: 3. Germline loops: CDR1 MNHNY, CDR2 SVGAGI (reference sequence). CDR3 length: 14 amino acids. The CDR3 DNA sequence: TGTGCCAGCAGTGGACAGGGGAGGAATTCACCCCTCCACTTT. As protein: CASSGQGRNSPLHF.

This clone occurred once. The J gene is TRBJ1-2, the V gene TRBV28; tentative D call: TRBD1 (6 bases). The CDR3 spans 13 residues. V lost 5 bases to trimming and J lost 6 bases, with 13 bases between them. Germline V gene data show CDR1 as MDHEN and CDR2 as SYDVKM. The CDR3 region has the DNA TGTGCCAGCAGTCCAACAGGGAGGGATGGCTACACCTTC. Amino acids: CASSPTGRDGYTF.

The CDR3 region has the DNA TGTGCCAGCGGCGGACAGGGCGGATCAGTTGAAAAACTGTTTTTT. Translating gives CASGGQGGSVEKLFF. This rearrangement joins TRBV2 to TRBJ1-4; TRBD1 agrees at 8 bases. The germline CDR1 and CDR2 sequences are SNHLY and FYNNEI. The CDR3 has 15 residues. J gave up 7 bases and V 8 bases, and 12 bases lay outside the gene matches.

The chain has TRBV10-3 and TRBJ1-3; D remains unclear. Germline assignment: CDR1 ENHRY and CDR2 SYGVKD. The CDR3 loop spans 16 amino acids. Trimming removed 2 bases at V and 0 bases at J, with 11 bases between. The CDR3 sequence is CAISETAGVSGNTIYF. In nucleotides, the CDR3 is TGTGCCATCAGTGAGACGGCGGGTGTCTCTGGAAACACCATATATTTT.

This clone was picked up a small number of times. V gene TRBV7-9 combines with J gene TRBJ1-1, with D uncertain. This CDR3 comprises 14 residues. Per germline, CDR1 SEHNR and CDR2 FQNEAQ (reference sequence). V lost 4 bases and J lost 0, with 9 bases in between. The CDR3 here is CASSSSLMNTEAFF. The DNA for the CDR3 is TGTGCCAGCAGCTCCTCACTTATGAACACTGAAGCTTTCTTT.

This clone was seen only once. CDR3 amino acids: CASSPRNGYGYTF. Here the CDR3 DNA reads TGTGCCAGCAGCCCCAGGAACGGCTATGGCTACACCTTC. The rearrangement joins TRBV12-3 or TRBV12-4 to TRBJ1-2; D is undetermined. The CDR3 runs 13 residues. V dropped 6 bases and J dropped 4 bases, with 12 bases sitting between them.

The chain recombines TRBV4-2 with TRBJ2-1, with 7 bases lining up with TRBD1. Trimming took 0 bases from V and 7 from J; bases not matched to a gene: 6. The CDR3 has 15 amino acids. Germline CDR1 is LGHNA and CDR2 is YNFKEQ. The DNA of the CDR3 is TGTGCCAGCAGCCAAGAGCCTTACAGGGGTAATGAGCAGTTCTTC. Translated: CASSQEPYRGNEQFF.

This clone occurred once. The chain uses TRBV5-1 and TRBJ1-1; no firm D call. The germline gives CDR1 SGHRS, CDR2 YFSETQ. This CDR3 contains 14 residues. V lost 1 base, J lost 4 bases, and 11 bases lay in between. CDR3 DNA: TGCGCCAGCAGCTTGACAGTCTCGAGCACTGAAGCTTTCTTT. Encoded protein: CASSLTVSSTEAFF.

The rearrangement joins TRBV10-3 to TRBJ1-1; 9 bases agree with TRBD1. V shed 0 bases and J 4 bases; nucleotides not matched to a gene: 3. Germline V CDR1 and CDR2: ENHRY, SYGVKD. CDR3 size: 15 residues. The chain's CDR3 is CAISESYRGRTEAFF. CDR3 in DNA: TGTGCCATCAGTGAGTCTTACAGGGGGCGCACTGAAGCTTTCTTT.

This clone came up once. The chain is built from TRBV4-3 and TRBJ1-4; 7 bases fit TRBD1. CDR1 and CDR2 (germline): LGHNA, YSLEER. CDR3 length: 15 amino acids. Germline trimming cut 0 bases from V and 6 bases from J; bases unmatched to any gene: 4. CDR3 nucleotides: TGCGCCAGCAGCCAAGATGGGGACAGCTATGAAAAACTGTTTTTT. Its translation is CASSQDGDSYEKLFF.

The chain links TRBV10-1 to TRBJ1-2, with D perhaps TRBD1 (5 bases). The CDR3 sequence is 13 residues long. V was cut by 4 bases and J by 2 bases, with 8 bases left in between. Germline CDR1 WNHNN, CDR2 SYGVQD (reference sequence). The CDR3 loop reads CASSADRNYGYTF. For the CDR3, the DNA is TGCGCCAGCAGTGCTGACAGAAACTATGGCTACACCTTC.

The chain has TRBV15 and TRBJ2-5, with D perhaps matching TRBD2 (6 bases). The V gene's germline CDR1 is LNHNV and CDR2 YYDKDF (reference sequence). The V and J ends lost 0 bases and 5 bases respectively, with 13 bases between them. This CDR3 spans 15 amino acids. This chain's CDR3 is CATSRDKTGVETQYF. The CDR3 DNA follows: TGTGCCACCAGCAGAGATAAAACGGGAGTCGAGACCCAGTACTTC.